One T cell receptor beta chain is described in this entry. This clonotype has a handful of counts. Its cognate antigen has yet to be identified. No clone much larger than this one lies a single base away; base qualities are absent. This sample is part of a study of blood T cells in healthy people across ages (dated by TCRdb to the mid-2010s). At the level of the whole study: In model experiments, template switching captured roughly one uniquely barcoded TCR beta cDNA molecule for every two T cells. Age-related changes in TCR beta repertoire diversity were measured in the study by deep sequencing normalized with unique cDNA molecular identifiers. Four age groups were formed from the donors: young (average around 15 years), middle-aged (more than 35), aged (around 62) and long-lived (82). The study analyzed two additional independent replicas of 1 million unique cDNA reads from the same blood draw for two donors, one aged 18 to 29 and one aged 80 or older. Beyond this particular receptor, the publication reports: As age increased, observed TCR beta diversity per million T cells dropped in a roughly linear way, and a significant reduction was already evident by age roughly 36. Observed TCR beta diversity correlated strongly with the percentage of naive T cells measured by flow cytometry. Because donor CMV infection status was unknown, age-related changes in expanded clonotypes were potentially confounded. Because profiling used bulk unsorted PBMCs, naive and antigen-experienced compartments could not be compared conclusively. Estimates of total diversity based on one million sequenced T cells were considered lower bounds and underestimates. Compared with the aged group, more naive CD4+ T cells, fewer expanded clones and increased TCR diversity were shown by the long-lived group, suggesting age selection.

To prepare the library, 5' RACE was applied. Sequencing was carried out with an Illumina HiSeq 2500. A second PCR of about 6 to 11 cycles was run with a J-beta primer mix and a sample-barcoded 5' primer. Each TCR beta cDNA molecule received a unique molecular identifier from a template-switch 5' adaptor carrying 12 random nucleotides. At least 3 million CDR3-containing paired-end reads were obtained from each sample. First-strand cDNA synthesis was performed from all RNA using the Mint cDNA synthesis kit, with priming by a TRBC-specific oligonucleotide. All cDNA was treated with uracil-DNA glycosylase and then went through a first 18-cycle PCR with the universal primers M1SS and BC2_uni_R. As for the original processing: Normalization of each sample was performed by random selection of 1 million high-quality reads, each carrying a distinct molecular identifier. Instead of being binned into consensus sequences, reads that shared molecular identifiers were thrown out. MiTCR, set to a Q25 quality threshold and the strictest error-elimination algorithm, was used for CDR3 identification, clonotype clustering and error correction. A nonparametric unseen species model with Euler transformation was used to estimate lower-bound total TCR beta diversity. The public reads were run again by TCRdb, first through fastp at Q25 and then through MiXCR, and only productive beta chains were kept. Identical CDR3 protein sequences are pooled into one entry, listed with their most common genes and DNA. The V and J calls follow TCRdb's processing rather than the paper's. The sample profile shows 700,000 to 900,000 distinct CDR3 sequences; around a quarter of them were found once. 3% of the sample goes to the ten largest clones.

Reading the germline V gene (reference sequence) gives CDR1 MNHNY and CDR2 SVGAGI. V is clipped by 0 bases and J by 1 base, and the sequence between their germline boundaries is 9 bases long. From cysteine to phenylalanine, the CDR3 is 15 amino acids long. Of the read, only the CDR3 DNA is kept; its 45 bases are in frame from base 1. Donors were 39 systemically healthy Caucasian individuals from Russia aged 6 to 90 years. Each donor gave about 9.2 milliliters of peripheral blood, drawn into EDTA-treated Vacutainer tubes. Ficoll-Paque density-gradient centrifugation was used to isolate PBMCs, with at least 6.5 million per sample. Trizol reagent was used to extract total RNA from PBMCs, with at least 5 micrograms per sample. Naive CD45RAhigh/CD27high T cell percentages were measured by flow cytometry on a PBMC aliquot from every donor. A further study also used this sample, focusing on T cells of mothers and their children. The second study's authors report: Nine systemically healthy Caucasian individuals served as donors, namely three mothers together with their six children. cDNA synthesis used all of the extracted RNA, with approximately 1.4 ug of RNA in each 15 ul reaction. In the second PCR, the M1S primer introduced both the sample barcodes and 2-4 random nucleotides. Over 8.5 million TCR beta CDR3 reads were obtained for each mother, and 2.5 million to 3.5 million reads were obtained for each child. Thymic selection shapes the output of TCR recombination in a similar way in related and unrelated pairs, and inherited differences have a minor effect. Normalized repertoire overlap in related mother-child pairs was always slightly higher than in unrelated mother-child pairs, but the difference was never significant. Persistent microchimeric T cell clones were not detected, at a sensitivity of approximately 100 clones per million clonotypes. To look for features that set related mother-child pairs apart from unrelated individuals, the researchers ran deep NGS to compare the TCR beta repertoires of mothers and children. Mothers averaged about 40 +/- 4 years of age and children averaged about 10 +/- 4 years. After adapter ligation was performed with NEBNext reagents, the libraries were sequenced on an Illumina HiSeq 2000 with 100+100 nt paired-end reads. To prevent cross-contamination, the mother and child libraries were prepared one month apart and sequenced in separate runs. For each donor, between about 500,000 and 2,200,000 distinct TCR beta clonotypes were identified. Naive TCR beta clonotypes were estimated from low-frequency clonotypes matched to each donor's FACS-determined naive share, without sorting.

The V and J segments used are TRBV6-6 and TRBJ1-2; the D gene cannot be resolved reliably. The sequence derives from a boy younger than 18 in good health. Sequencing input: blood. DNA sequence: TGTGCCAGCAGTTACTCGAACAGTTATAACTATGGCTACACCTTC. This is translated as CASSYSNSYNYGYTF.